This T cell receptor (beta chain) emerged from a study of blood T cell repertoires in COVID-19. Study as a whole: Material from acute and convalescent COVID-19 was sourced from the United States, Italy and Spain. From T cells, B-cell-depleted T cells, or PBMCs came the material, which was cDNA or gDNA.

Germline V gene lookup returns CDR1 SGHTA and CDR2 FQGTGA. Trimming pared 5 bases from V and 5 bases from J, leaving 17 bases between. This CDR3 spans 15 amino acids. Original data processing: Reference gene primer amplification gave estimated nucleated cell counts. The assay was immunoSEQ multiplex PCR, and TCRdb's table has in-frame clones only and misses some. D and trimming were read from the DNA, whereas the V and J calls and clone size are those reported in that table. Here the sample spans around 200,000 clones, around four fifths being singletons. This clone showed up just a few times. The sample was peripheral blood. The clonotype originates from a man between 50 and 59 years old with active or convalescent COVID-19. The chain carries TRBV7-3 and TRBJ2-3; D not certain. The CDR3 here is CASSQMGRGVDTQYF. The CDR3 DNA sequence: TGTGCCAGCAGCCAAATGGGTCGCGGTGTAGATACGCAGTATTTT.